The next 17 T cell receptor beta chains were all read from a single sample in a study of tumor-infiltrating lymphocytes in primary liver carcinoma. Unsorted whole blood yielded blood RNA, and germline DNA was extracted as well. Total RNA (approximately 500 ng) served as template for TCR beta cDNA synthesis primed by a constant-region primer. It was through three nested multiplex PCR rounds of slightly modified ARM-PCR that TCR beta libraries arose. The first two PCR rounds used TRBV1-TRBV30 forward primers with a C-beta reverse primer, about 10 cycles each. From the multiplex PCR reads, TCRdb called clonotypes with MiXCR, one entry per CDR3 protein. The data show approximately 300,000 distinct CDR3 sequences, 60% to 80% seen once. The material sequenced was peripheral blood. These receptors came from a man aged 35-49 years with primary liver carcinoma and hepatitis B virus infection.

Note on this clonotype: Because it lacks the conserved phenylalanine or tryptophan at the end, this CDR3 is likely a read error. It is unclear where the CDR3 begins or ends on the DNA, so no DNA is shown, and the CDR3 is as TCRdb lists it. CDR3 region: CASQEFSGANVLTL. This chain uses TRBV11-1 with TRBJ2-6. Germline values: CDR1 SGHAT, CDR2 FQDESV (reference sequence). The CDR3 has 14 residues if both end residues are counted.

Regarding this clonotype: A much larger clone sits a single nucleotide away, making a read error possible. The chain uses TRBV29-1 and TRBJ2-1, with 10 bases matching TRBD2. The germline V gene has CDR1 SQVTM and CDR2 ANQGSEA. The V gene end was trimmed by 7 bases and the J gene end by 5 bases; junction bases not matched to a gene: 8. The CDR3 runs 14 residues. This CDR3 is CSAPPSGSNNEQFF. CDR3 DNA: TGCAGCGCCCCCCCTAGCGGGAGTAACAATGAGCAGTTCTTC.

The V gene is TRBV28, the J gene TRBJ2-2; TRBD2 aligns across 7 bases. This CDR3 spans 12 amino acids. In germline, CDR1 is MDHEN, CDR2 SYDVKM. With 8 bases clipped from V and 4 bases from J, the junction kept 1 base outside the gene matches. The CDR3 coding sequence is TGTGCCAGCGGGAGGGGCACCGGGGAGCTGTTTTTT. Encoded protein: CASGRGTGELFF.

A note on this clonotype: No conserved phenylalanine or tryptophan ends this CDR3, so it is likely a read error. It is unclear where the CDR3 begins or ends on the DNA, so no DNA is shown, and the CDR3 is as TCRdb lists it. The V call is TRBV12-1, the J call TRBJ2-7; TRBD1 was called by the table and not checked on the DNA. TRBV12-1 corresponds to a pseudogene. The CDR3 extends over 16 residues, inclusive of both ends. The CDR3 sequence: CASSSPPGQFSYEQYL.

On this clonotype itself: A read error may explain this, as a much larger clone is one base away. V gene TRBV29-1 combines with J gene TRBJ2-5; no definite D call. Between the trimmed V and J ends, which lost 6 bases and 4 bases, there was a span of 12 bases. The CDR3 sequence is 12 residues long. From germline, CDR1 is SQVTM and CDR2 ANQGSEA. The CDR3 region has the DNA TGCAGCGTGCGGATAGGTCGAGAGACCCAGTACTTC. It codes for CSVRIGRETQYF.

As for this clonotype: The CDR3 end shows no conserved phenylalanine or tryptophan, and so a read error is likely. This chain's CDR3 is CIVGQTSGRPNEQFL. CDR3 DNA sequence: TGCATCGTTGGACAAACCAGCGGGAGACCCAATGAGCAGTTCCTC. J is TRBJ2-1 and V is TRBV29-1; 8 positions match TRBD2. Germline CDR1 SQVTM, CDR2 ANQGSEA. This CDR3 is built from 15 residues.

On this clonotype: Being one base from a much bigger clone, this may be a read error. The chain carries TRBV6-2 or TRBV6-3 and TRBJ1-1; D is uncertain. The CDR3 loop spans 15 amino acids. Germline V lookup: CDR1 MNHEY, CDR2 SVGEGT. Written as DNA, the CDR3 is TGTGCCAGCAGTTACATCCGGAGTGGGAGCACTGAAGCTCTCTTT. It encodes CASSYIRSGSTEALF.

This clonotype has just one count. Being one base from a much bigger clone, this may be a read error. CDR3 coding DNA: TGTGCCAGCAGCTTGGGGGCGGGATGTGCAGATACGCAGTATTTT. It encodes CASSLGAGCADTQYF. The rearrangement joins TRBV5-5 to TRBJ2-3; tentatively, D is TRBD2 (6 bases). Germline V gene lookup returns CDR1 SGHKS and CDR2 YYEKEE (reference sequence). The CDR3 is 15 residues long. Trimming stripped 0 bases from V and 4 bases from J, with 12 bases between.

This clonotype was observed at least ten times. The rearrangement joins TRBV29-1 to TRBJ2-1, with D tentatively TRBD2 (6 bases). The V end lost 5 bases, the J end lost 3 bases, and 14 bases lay between the germline ends. This CDR3 has 14 residues. Germline V gives CDR1 SQVTM, CDR2 ANQGSEA. CDR3 residues: CSVREGLDYNEQFF. CDR3 coding DNA: TGCAGCGTTCGTGAGGGACTCGACTACAATGAGCAGTTCTTC.

In regard to this clonotype: This could be a read error, since a much larger clone is one nucleotide away. The chain links TRBV6-2 or TRBV6-3 to TRBJ1-1; D is perhaps TRBD1 (6 bases). CDR1 is MNHEY and CDR2 is SVGEGT in the germline V gene. The CDR3 is 14 residues long. CDR3 residues: CTSSSIIGTPEAFF. DNA of the CDR3: TGTACCAGCAGCTCAATCATCGGGACACCTGAAGCTTTCTTT.

The chain employs TRBV11-2 and TRBJ2-7; a weak D match, TRBD2 (5 bases). The length of the CDR3 is 14 residues. The germline V gene has CDR1 SGHAT and CDR2 FQNNGV. Trimming cost V 5 bases and J 13 bases, with 24 bases left between them. In DNA, the CDR3 is TGTGCCAGCAGCCTGCCAGATGAATCTCATCGGACTTACTTC. Translated: CASSLPDESHRTYF.

This clonotype was seen more than once but under ten times. A much larger clonotype is one base distant, so this may be a read error. The chain employs TRBV29-1 and TRBJ2-2, with 8 bases fitting TRBD2. This CDR3 is built from 13 residues. Germline V CDR1 and CDR2: SQVTM, ANQGSEA. Losses at the gene ends were 7 bases for V and 7 bases for J; bases not matched to a gene: 8. Here the CDR3 reads CSAGLVGSGELFF. The CDR3 DNA reads TGCAGCGCGGGACTAGTGGGAAGCGGGGAGCTGTTTTTT.

In its sample, this clonotype was seen once. Germline is not matched at one junction end, which may reflect a read error. This sequence joins TRBV12-3 or TRBV12-4 and TRBJ2-3, with D possibly matching TRBD2 (6 bases). CDR3 length: 14 amino acids. The CDR3 DNA sequence: TGTGCCAACAGTTTGTGGGGGACTCCAGATACGCAGTATTTC. Amino acid sequence: CANSLWGTPDTQYF.

Notes on this clonotype: A much larger clone lies one base from this, so it may be a read error. The chain couples TRBV5-6 to TRBJ2-7, with 7 bases fitting TRBD1. Germline V gene sequence: CDR1 SGHDT, CDR2 YYEEEE. This CDR3 is 14 amino acids long. CDR3 nucleotides: TGTGGCAGCAGCGCGCCCGGGACAGACTACGAGCAGTACTTC. It codes for CGSSAPGTDYEQYF. Complete variable domain (other parts from reference TRBV5-6 and TRBJ2-7): DAGVTQSPTHLIKTRGQQVTLRCSPKSGHDTVSWYQQALGQGPQFIFQYYEEEERQRGNFPDRFSGHQFPNYSSELNVNALLLGDSALYLCGSSAPGTDYEQYFGPGTRLTVT.

As regards this clonotype: This may come from a read error, since a much larger clone is one base off. The chain joins TRBV6-5 to TRBJ1-1, with 7 bases identical to TRBD1. The CDR3 totals 14 residues. The V gene's germline CDR1 is MNHEY and CDR2 SVGAGI. This chain's CDR3 is CASSYTGAITEVFF. CDR3 sequence (DNA): TGTGCCAGCAGTTACACAGGGGCGATCACTGAAGTTTTCTTT.

The chain is built from TRBV5-1 and TRBJ1-1; D unclear. Germline values: CDR1 SGHRS, CDR2 YFSETQ. This CDR3 contains 14 residues. The V and J ends lost 5 bases and 4 bases respectively, with 15 bases between them. The CDR3 here is CASSPGNLSTEAFF. The CDR3 DNA sequence: TGCGCCAGCAGTCCGGGGAACCTTAGCACTGAAGCTTTCTTT.

As for this clonotype: The junction and the germline gene differ at one end; a read error may be behind it. V gene TRBV6-2 or TRBV6-3 combines with J gene TRBJ2-3; D gene ambiguous. This CDR3 has 11 residues. Germline V gene lookup returns CDR1 MNHEY and CDR2 SVGEGT. CDR3: CASIWGDTQCF. The CDR3 DNA reads TGTGCCAGCATTTGGGGTGATACGCAGTGTTTT.